This is a list of T cell receptor beta chains from one sample in a study of cytomegalovirus exposure and HLA in healthy donors. This table comes from immunoSEQ multiplex PCR, and its TCRdb copy is limited to in-frame clones, with some not included. Seen here are 150,000 to 200,000 clones, 77% observed once, and the top ten hold roughly 2.8%. Sequences were obtained from PBMCs. These receptors were collected from a woman aged 40 to 50 in good health and CMV-seropositive. Both conserved end residues are part of each CDR3. Each record gives: clone size, V gene, D gene, J gene, CDR3 DNA, CDR3 protein. A D gene is named only where the DNA matches it firmly. Clone size is shown for a subset of rows, as once, few, many or a class of expanded clone.

abundance: -
v_gene: TRBV5-1
d_gene: -
j_gene: TRBJ1-1
CDR3nt: TGCGCCAGCAGCTTGGAACCAGGTCAGAACACTGAAGCTTTCTTT
CDR3aa: CASSLEPGQNTEAFF

abundance: once
v_gene: TRBV29-1
d_gene: TRBD1
j_gene: TRBJ1-1
CDR3nt: TGCAGCGCCCGGGGACAGGGCGGCTCTGAAGCTTTCTTT
CDR3aa: CSARGQGGSEAFF

abundance: -
v_gene: TRBV9
d_gene: -
j_gene: TRBJ1-2
CDR3nt: TGTGCCAGCAGCGTGGAGTCGACCACTAACTATGGCTACACCTTC
CDR3aa: CASSVESTTNYGYTF

abundance: -
v_gene: TRBV18
d_gene: TRBD2
j_gene: TRBJ2-3
CDR3nt: TGTGCCAGCTCACCGAACCTTGGGGCTAGCGGGAGCAATACGCAGTATTTT
CDR3aa: CASSPNLGASGSNTQYF

abundance: -
v_gene: TRBV7-9
d_gene: TRBD1
j_gene: TRBJ1-2
CDR3nt: TGTGCCAGCAGCTTAGCGGAACAGGGGGCTTACGGCTACACCTTC
CDR3aa: CASSLAEQGAYGYTF

abundance: -
v_gene: TRBV4-3
d_gene: -
j_gene: TRBJ1-1
CDR3nt: TGCGCCAGCAGCCGACAGGAGAACACTGAAGCTTTCTTT
CDR3aa: CASSRQENTEAFF

abundance: -
v_gene: TRBV11-2
d_gene: TRBD1
j_gene: TRBJ1-1
CDR3nt: TGTGCCAGCAGCTTAGTTCAGGGGGTTTGGAACACTGAAGCTTTCTTT
CDR3aa: CASSLVQGVWNTEAFF

abundance: -
v_gene: TRBV7-2
d_gene: TRBD1
j_gene: TRBJ1-4
CDR3nt: TGTGCCAGCAGCCTCGGACAGGGAGTGGTCCTTGCGACTAATGAAAAACTGTTTTTT
CDR3aa: CASSLGQGVVLATNEKLFF

abundance: -
v_gene: TRBV18
d_gene: -
j_gene: TRBJ1-6
CDR3nt: TGTGCCAGCTCACAAGTCGGGGATTCACCCCTCCACTTT
CDR3aa: CASSQVGDSPLHF

abundance: few
v_gene: TRBV7-9
d_gene: -
j_gene: TRBJ1-6
CDR3nt: TGTGCCAGCAGCTTAGTTGGGGCAGGAGGGGATTCACCCCTCCACTTT
CDR3aa: CASSLVGAGGDSPLHF

abundance: -
v_gene: TRBV9
d_gene: TRBD1
j_gene: TRBJ2-3
CDR3nt: TGTGCCAGCAGCGTACTCGACCGGGACAGGGCCACAGATACGCAGTATTTT
CDR3aa: CASSVLDRDRATDTQYF

abundance: -
v_gene: TRBV7-9
d_gene: -
j_gene: TRBJ1-2
CDR3nt: TGTGCCAGCAGCTTAACAAGTACCTATGGCTACACCTTC
CDR3aa: CASSLTSTYGYTF

abundance: -
v_gene: TRBV14
d_gene: TRBD1
j_gene: TRBJ1-4
CDR3nt: TGTGCCAGCAGCAAGGGGGCTTATGAAAAACTGTTTTTT
CDR3aa: CASSKGAYEKLFF

abundance: -
v_gene: TRBV4-3
d_gene: TRBD1
j_gene: TRBJ1-1
CDR3nt: TGCGCCAGCAGCCAAGTGGCAGGGGGTTGGGTTGGGATTGAAGCTTTCTTT
CDR3aa: CASSQVAGGWVGIEAFF

abundance: few
v_gene: TRBV5-1
d_gene: -
j_gene: TRBJ1-1
CDR3nt: TGCGCCAGCAGCTTCCCACCAGGGGCAACGGGGAACACTGAAGCTTTCTTT
CDR3aa: CASSFPPGATGNTEAFF

abundance: -
v_gene: TRBV15
d_gene: TRBD1
j_gene: TRBJ1-4
CDR3nt: TGTGCCACCAGCAGAGATTACGGACAGGGTAATGAAAAACTGTTTTTT
CDR3aa: CATSRDYGQGNEKLFF

abundance: once
v_gene: TRBV29-1
d_gene: -
j_gene: TRBJ1-4
CDR3nt: TGCAGCGGTCGGGGTAACGGTGAAAAACTGTTTTTT
CDR3aa: CSGRGNGEKLFF

abundance: -
v_gene: TRBV7-8
d_gene: -
j_gene: TRBJ2-2
CDR3nt: TGTGCCAGCGGACAGACTCTGAACACCGGGGAGCTGTTTTTT
CDR3aa: CASGQTLNTGELFF

abundance: -
v_gene: TRBV28
d_gene: TRBD1
j_gene: TRBJ1-5
CDR3nt: TGTGCCAGCAGTTTCGGGGGGACAGGGGGTTATCAGCCCCAGCATTTT
CDR3aa: CASSFGGTGGYQPQHF

abundance: -
v_gene: TRBV5-4
d_gene: -
j_gene: TRBJ1-2
CDR3nt: TGTGCCAGCAGCTTGGGTGGCCAGGGGCGGAGGGGCTACACCTTC
CDR3aa: CASSLGGQGRRGYTF